This TCR beta chain was observed in a study of blood T cells in healthy people across ages. Using a J-beta primer mix together with a sample-barcoded 5' primer, a second PCR was run for about 7 to 12 cycles. TCRdb reanalysed the 5' RACE reads using MiXCR and keeps one entry per CDR3 protein. This sample has some 1,500,000 distinct CDR3 sequences; roughly 43% occur once, and the top ten carry just over 4%. As regards this clonotype: Relative to the germline gene, one junction end is altered; a read error may explain this.

The sequence was obtained from a woman in her late teens or twenties in good health. Sequenced sample: blood.

The DNA of the CDR3 is TGCAGCGTTGAAGGACGAGGGAACTTTGGCTACACCTTC. Residues: CSVEGRGNFGYTF. The V call is TRBV29-1, the J call TRBJ1-2; no reliable D call. CDR3 size: 13 residues. The germline CDR1 and CDR2 sequences are SQVTM and ANQGSEA.